These T cell receptor beta chains were read from a single sample in a study of CD4 and CD8 cells across lung adenocarcinoma regions. TCRdb reprocessed the PCR reads with MiXCR, giving one entry per CDR3 protein. The sample lists about 16,000 distinct CDR3 sequences, roughly half seen once, with around 57% in the top ten. Input material: CD8+ T cells from the center of a lung tumor. These receptors were collected from a female donor with lung adenocarcinoma. The CD4 and CD8 labels of this study may be unreliable. Both conserved end residues are part of each CDR3. A D gene is named only where the DNA matches it firmly. A row's size may be missing; if present it is once, few, many or a size class.

j_call d_call v_call clone_size cdr3_nt cdr3_aa
TRBJ2-3 NA TRBV23-1 NA TGCGCCAGCACAACAGATATGCAGTACTTT CASTTDMQYF
TRBJ2-1 NA TRBV7-8 NA TGTGCCAGCAGCTTTATGTTGCGGCCCTACAATGAGCAGTTCTTC CASSFMLRPYNEQFF
TRBJ2-3 TRBD2 TRBV10-2 NA TGCGCCAGCAGTGAACTAGCGGGAGGGAAAAATACGCAGTATTTT CASSELAGGKNTQYF
TRBJ2-1 TRBD1 TRBV5-1 NA TGCGCCAGCAGCCTGGACAGGGGTCAGTACAATGAGCAGTTCTTC CASSLDRGQYNEQFF
TRBJ2-7 NA TRBV6-1 many TGTGCCAGCACCCTGGAGAGGGGGGGGGGTCCCTCCTACGAGCAGTACTTC CASTLERGGGPSYEQYF
TRBJ2-5 TRBD2 TRBV10-1 NA TGCGCCAGCAGTGAAGGGGGACTAGCGAGAGAGACCCAGTACTTC CASSEGGLARETQYF
TRBJ2-3 TRBD1 TRBV6-1 NA TGTGCCAGCAGGCCTAAGCAGCCGGGGAGCACAGGGGCGCAGTATTTT CASRPKQPGSTGAQYF
TRBJ2-5 NA TRBV6-1 medium-sized TGTGCCAGCAGTGCCGGTGCAGAGACCCAGTACTTC CASSAGAETQYF
TRBJ2-1 NA TRBV6-1 few TGTGCCAGCCATACGGTCCAAAATGAGCAGTTCTTC CASHTVQNEQFF
TRBJ2-7 TRBD2 TRBV6-1 many TGTGCCACGGGGGGGTACGAGCAGTACTTC CATGGYEQYF
TRBJ2-3 NA TRBV7-8 NA TGTGCCAGCAGCCCCTTAGTTAGGTTAACAGATACGCAGTATTTT CASSPLVRLTDTQYF
TRBJ2-3 TRBD1 TRBV6-1 NA TGTGCCAGACACAGGGGCCGAGATACGCAGTATTTT CARHRGRDTQYF
TRBJ2-7 NA TRBV4-3 NA TGCGCCAGCAGCCAAGGTCAGGCGTTTTCCTACGAGCAGTACTTC CASSQGQAFSYEQYF
TRBJ2-1 TRBD2 TRBV5-5 NA TGTGCCAGCAACCGTGGCGGGGGGGGGATCAACAATGAGCAGTTCTTC CASNRGGGGINNEQFF
TRBJ2-6 NA TRBV10-3 few TGTGCCATCAGTGAGCGAGTACCTGGGGCCAACGTCCTGACTTTC CAISERVPGANVLTF
TRBJ1-2 NA TRBV7-2 NA TGTGCCAGCAGCTCCCTCACCGGACAGTATGGCTACACCTTC CASSSLTGQYGYTF
TRBJ2-7 NA TRBV27 few TGTGCCAGCAGTAACTTAGGTCGGGGGGCAACCTACGAGCAGTACTTC CASSNLGRGATYEQYF
TRBJ2-2 TRBD1 TRBV6-5 medium-sized TGTGCCAGCAGTTACTTCTCAGGACAGGGTTACACCGGGGAGCTGTTTTTT CASSYFSGQGYTGELFF
TRBJ1-6 NA TRBV6-1 NA TGTGCCAGCAGTGCCGGGCCCTATAATTCACCCCTCCACTTT CASSAGPYNSPLHF
TRBJ1-1 NA TRBV6-5 many TGTGCCAGCCGTACTCAGTTAACAGGGACTGAAGCTTTCTTT CASRTQLTGTEAFF
TRBJ1-2 NA TRBV6-1 NA TGTGCCAGCAGCCCTCGCGAGACAAACCTCTATGGCTACACCTTC CASSPRETNLYGYTF
TRBJ2-5 NA TRBV6-5 NA TGTGCCAGCAGTTACGGAGGGATGGGGGAGACCCAGTACTTC CASSYGGMGETQYF
TRBJ2-4 NA TRBV10-3 once TGTGCGGGGATTGGCGTACTAGACCAAAAGATCCAGTACTTC CAGIGVLDQKIQYF
TRBJ2-7 NA TRBV4-1 NA TGCGCCAGCAGCCAATCCGCTAACCAGCAGTACTTC CASSQSANQQYF
TRBJ2-3 NA TRBV27 NA TGTGCCAGCGCCTCTTGGCGGGAAAGTAGCAAAGATACGCAGTACTTT CASASWRESSKDTQYF
TRBJ2-3 NA TRBV27 NA TGTGCCAGCAGGGGGCTGTCTAGCACAGATACGCAGTATTTC CASRGLSSTDTQYF
TRBJ2-3 NA TRBV10-1 NA TGCGCCAGCAGCGAGGGTCTAGCGCGAGATACGCAGTACTTT CASSEGLARDTQYF
TRBJ2-3 NA TRBV6-1 NA TGTGCCAGCAGAGACCGAGACATGCAGTATTTC CASRDRDMQYF
TRBJ2-3 NA TRBV4-1 NA TGCGCCAGCAGCCAAGATCTGGGCTATTTT CASSQDLGYF
TRBJ2-1 NA TRBV27 medium-sized TGTGCCAGCAGTTGGCGGGGACAGAGGGGTTACAATGAGCAGTTCTTC CASSWRGQRGYNEQFF
TRBJ1-2 TRBD1 TRBV6-1 NA TGTGCCACCGAGACAGGGGGCGGCTATGGCTACACCTTC CATETGGGYGYTF
TRBJ1-2 NA TRBV6-4 NA TGTGCCAGCAGTGAAATCAGGAAGGGGACTTATGGCTACACCTTC CASSEIRKGTYGYTF
TRBJ2-4 NA TRBV25-1 NA TGTGCCAGCAGCGTCTCGGTGGTGGGGGCCACAAACATGCAGTATTTC CASSVSVVGATNMQYF
TRBJ2-4 TRBD2 TRBV6-1 once TGTGCCAGCAGTGTGTCGGGGGGGTGGGCCAAAAATATTCAGTACTTC CASSVSGGWAKNIQYF
TRBJ1-2 NA TRBV10-3 NA TGTGCCAGCAGTGAGTCAGGGCCTTATGGCTACACCTTC CASSESGPYGYTF
TRBJ2-3 TRBD2 TRBV4-1 few TGCGCCAGCAGCCAAGTTATCTCGCGGGAGCCCACAGATACGCAGTATTTT CASSQVISREPTDTQYF
TRBJ2-3 NA TRBV12-3/TRBV12-4 few TGTGCCAGCAGTTTAAGTACGCAGTATTTT CASSLSTQYF
TRBJ2-2 TRBD2 TRBV27 NA TGTGCCAGCAAAAAGTGGGTTAGCGGGAGAAGGGAGGCCGGGGAGCTGTTTTTT CASKKWVSGRREAGELFF
TRBJ2-1 TRBD2 TRBV6-1 NA TGTGCCAGCAGAAGGGGGGTAGCGGGAGACAGTGAGCAGTTCTTC CASRRGVAGDSEQFF
TRBJ1-1 NA TRBV12-3/TRBV12-4 few TGTGCCAGCAGTGGAATGACAGGACGGATGAACACTGAAGCTTTCTTT CASSGMTGRMNTEAFF
TRBJ2-1 NA TRBV6-1 few TGTGCCAGCAGTCCAGGTCGGTTCTCCTACAATGAGCAGTTCTTC CASSPGRFSYNEQFF
TRBJ2-7 NA TRBV6-1 once TGTGCCAGCAGTGAGGGTCAGACCTACGAGCAGTACTTC CASSEGQTYEQYF
TRBJ2-7 TRBD1 TRBV7-2 NA TGTGCCAGCAGCTCGACAGGGGGCGGCGAGCAGTACTTC CASSSTGGGEQYF
TRBJ2-5 NA TRBV10-1 few TGCGCCAGCAGTGAAGGGGGAGTAGAGACCCAGTACTTC CASSEGGVETQYF
TRBJ2-1 NA TRBV6-1 NA TGTGCCAGCAGTCCCGGCCGTCTCAATGAGCAGTTCTTC CASSPGRLNEQFF
TRBJ2-5 TRBD1 TRBV28 NA TGTGCCAGCAATACGGACAGGGGGGCCCAAGAGACCCAGTACTTC CASNTDRGAQETQYF
TRBJ2-1 TRBD2 TRBV6-5 NA TGTGCCAGCAGTTTAGGGCTAGCGGGAGGGCCGAACACAGGTGAGCAGTTCTTC CASSLGLAGGPNTGEQFF
TRBJ2-1 TRBD1 TRBV6-1 NA TGTGCCAGCTCCTCCGGGACAGGGGTTTGGAATGAGCAGTTCTTC CASSSGTGVWNEQFF
TRBJ2-1 TRBD2 TRBV27 medium-sized TGTGCCAGCAGCTCTCCGGGGACTAGCGGGACTTATGAGCAGTTCTTC CASSSPGTSGTYEQFF